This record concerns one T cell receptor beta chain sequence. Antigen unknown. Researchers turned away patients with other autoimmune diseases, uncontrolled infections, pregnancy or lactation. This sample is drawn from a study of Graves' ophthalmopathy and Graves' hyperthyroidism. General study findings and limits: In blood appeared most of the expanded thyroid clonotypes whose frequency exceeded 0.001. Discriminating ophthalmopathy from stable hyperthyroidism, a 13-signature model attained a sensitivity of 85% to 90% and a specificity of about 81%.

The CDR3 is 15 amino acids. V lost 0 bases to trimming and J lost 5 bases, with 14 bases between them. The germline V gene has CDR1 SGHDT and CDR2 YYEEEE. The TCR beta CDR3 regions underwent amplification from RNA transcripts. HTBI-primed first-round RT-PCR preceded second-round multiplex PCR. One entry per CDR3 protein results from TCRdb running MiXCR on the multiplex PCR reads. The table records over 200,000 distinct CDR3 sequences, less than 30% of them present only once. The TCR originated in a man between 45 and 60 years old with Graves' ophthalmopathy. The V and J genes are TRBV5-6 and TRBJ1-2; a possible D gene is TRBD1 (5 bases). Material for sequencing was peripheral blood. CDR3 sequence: CASSLVVGLEYGYTF. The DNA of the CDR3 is TGTGCCAGCAGCTTGGTTGTGGGGCTCGAATATGGCTACACCTTC.